This TCR beta chain was sequenced during a study of shared T cell receptors in the human thymus. Trimming cost V 6 bases and J 0 bases; bases outside gene matches: 13. The CDR3 runs 18 residues. Germline V gene sequence: CDR1 MNHEY, CDR2 SMNVEV (reference sequence). Data came from immunoSEQ multiplex PCR; TCRdb stores just in-frame clones and leaves some out. The table lists over 65,000 clones, roughly 95% of them singletons. Specimen: thymocytes. The TCR was taken from a human donor. V usage is TRBV27 and J usage is TRBJ2-7; 11 positions agree with TRBD2. The CDR3 sequence: CASRAPLAGGQNSYEQYF. The DNA of the CDR3 is TGTGCCAGCAGAGCCCCCCTAGCGGGGGGTCAAAACTCCTACGAGCAGTACTTC.